The entry below describes one TCR beta chain. What it binds is not known. This sample stems from a study of cytomegalovirus exposure and HLA in healthy donors. Primers: 60 Vbeta forward and 13 Jbeta reverse. Generated by immunoSEQ multiplex PCR, the TCRdb table keeps only in-frame clones and is missing some. The sample has about 110,000 clones, about 73% seen once. Germline V gene lookup returns CDR1 SQVTM and CDR2 ANQGSEA. With 4 bases clipped from V and 3 bases from J, the junction kept 10 bases outside the gene matches. This CDR3 comprises 15 residues. The study's findings and limits: The analysis excluded some indistinguishable V segments, including TRBV6-2 and TRBV6-3. A prior analysis recorded that most TCR beta V segments were productive about 87% or about 30% of the time.

The chain couples TRBV29-1 to TRBJ2-7, with 9 bases aligning to TRBD1. The source material was PBMCs. The source is a woman aged 30 to 39 in good health and CMV-seronegative. This CDR3 reads CSVGLLQGASYEQYF. The CDR3 DNA follows: TGCAGCGTTGGATTGTTACAGGGGGCGAGCTACGAGCAGTACTTC.